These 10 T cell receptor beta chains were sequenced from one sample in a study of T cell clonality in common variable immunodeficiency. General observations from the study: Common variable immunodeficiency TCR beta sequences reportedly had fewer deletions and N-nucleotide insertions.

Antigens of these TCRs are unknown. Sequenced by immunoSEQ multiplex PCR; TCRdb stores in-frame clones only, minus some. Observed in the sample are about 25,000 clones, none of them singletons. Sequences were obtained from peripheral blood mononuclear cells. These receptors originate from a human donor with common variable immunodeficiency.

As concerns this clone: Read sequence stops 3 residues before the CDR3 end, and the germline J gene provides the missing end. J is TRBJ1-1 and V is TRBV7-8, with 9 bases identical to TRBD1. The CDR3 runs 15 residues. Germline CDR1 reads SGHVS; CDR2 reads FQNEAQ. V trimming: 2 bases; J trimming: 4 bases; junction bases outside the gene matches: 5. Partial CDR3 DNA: TGTGCCAGCAGCTTAAATTGGGACAGGGCCACTGAA. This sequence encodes CASSLNWDRATE. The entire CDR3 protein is CASSLNWDRATEAFF.

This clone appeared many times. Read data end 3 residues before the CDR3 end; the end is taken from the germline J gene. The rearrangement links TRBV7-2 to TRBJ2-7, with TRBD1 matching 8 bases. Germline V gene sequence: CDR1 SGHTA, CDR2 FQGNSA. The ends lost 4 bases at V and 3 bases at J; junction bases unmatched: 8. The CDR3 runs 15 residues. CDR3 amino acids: CASSSPDRANYEQYF. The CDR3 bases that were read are TGTGCCAGCAGCTCACCGGACAGGGCCAACTACGAG. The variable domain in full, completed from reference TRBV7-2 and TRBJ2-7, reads GAGVSQSPSNKVTEKGKDVELRCDPISGHTALYWYRQSLGQGLEFLIYFQGNSAPDKSGLPSDRFSAERTGGSVSTLTIQRTQQEDSAVYLCASSSPDRANYEQYFGPGTRLTVT.

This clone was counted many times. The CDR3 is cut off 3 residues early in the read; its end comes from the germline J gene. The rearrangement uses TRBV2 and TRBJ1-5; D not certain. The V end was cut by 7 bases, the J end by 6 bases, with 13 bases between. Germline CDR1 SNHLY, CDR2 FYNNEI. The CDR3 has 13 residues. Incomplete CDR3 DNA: TGTGCCAGCACCACTAATTTAGGTCAGCCC. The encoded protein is CASTTNLGQP. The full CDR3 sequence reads CASTTNLGQPQHF.

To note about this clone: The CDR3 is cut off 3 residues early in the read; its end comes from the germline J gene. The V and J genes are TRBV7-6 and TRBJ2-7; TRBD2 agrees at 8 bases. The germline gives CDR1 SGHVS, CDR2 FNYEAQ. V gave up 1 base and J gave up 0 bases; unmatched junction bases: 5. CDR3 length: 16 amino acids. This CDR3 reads CASSLVGTRSSYEQYF. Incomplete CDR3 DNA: TGTGCCAGCAGCTTAGTCGGGACTAGGAGCTCCTACGAG.

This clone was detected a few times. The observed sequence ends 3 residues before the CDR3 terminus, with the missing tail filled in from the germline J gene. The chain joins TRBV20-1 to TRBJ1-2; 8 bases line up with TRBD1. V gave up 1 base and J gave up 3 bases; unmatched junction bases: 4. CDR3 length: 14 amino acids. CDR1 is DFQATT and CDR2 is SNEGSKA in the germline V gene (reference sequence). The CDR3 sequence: CSARASGGDYGYTF. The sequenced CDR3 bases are TGCAGTGCTAGAGCTTCAGGGGGCGACTATGGC.

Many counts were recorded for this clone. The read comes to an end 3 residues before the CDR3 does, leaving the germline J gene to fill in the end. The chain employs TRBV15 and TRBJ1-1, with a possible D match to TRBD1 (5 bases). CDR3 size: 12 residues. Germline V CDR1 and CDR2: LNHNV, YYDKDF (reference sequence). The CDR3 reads CATSLAQGGAFF. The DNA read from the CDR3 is TGTGCCACCAGCTTAGCTCAGGGTGGA.

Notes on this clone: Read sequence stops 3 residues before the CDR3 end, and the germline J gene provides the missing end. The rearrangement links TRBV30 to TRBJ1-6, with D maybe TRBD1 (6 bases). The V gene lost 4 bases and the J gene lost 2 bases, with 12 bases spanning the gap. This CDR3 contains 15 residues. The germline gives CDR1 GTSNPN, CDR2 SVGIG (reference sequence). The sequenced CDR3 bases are TGTGCCTGGAACGAGGGGGGGCCCTATAATTCACCC. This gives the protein CAWNEGGPYNSP. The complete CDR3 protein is CAWNEGGPYNSPLHF.

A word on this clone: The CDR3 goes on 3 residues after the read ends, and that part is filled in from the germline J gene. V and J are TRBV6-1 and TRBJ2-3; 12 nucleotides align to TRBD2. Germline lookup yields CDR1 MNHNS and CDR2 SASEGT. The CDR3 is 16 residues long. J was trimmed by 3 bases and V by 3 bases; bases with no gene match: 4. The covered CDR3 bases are TGTGCCAGCAGTGATCGACTAGCGGGAGCAACAGATACG. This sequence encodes CASSDRLAGATDT. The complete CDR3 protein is CASSDRLAGATDTQYF.

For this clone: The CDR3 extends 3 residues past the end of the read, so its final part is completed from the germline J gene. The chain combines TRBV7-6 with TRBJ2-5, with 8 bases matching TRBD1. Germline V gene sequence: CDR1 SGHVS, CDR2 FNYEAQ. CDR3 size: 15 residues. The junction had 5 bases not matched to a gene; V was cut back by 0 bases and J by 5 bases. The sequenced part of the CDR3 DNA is TGTGCCAGCAGCTTAGCCCAGGGGGCGAGGGAGACC. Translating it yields CASSLAQGARET. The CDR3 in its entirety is CASSLAQGARETQYF.

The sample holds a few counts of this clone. The CDR3 is CASSFGETQYF. Partial CDR3 DNA: TGCGCCAGCAGCTTCGGAGAGACC. The gene calls are TRBV5-1 and TRBJ2-5; unclear D gene. The read is 3 residues too short to cover the CDR3 end, so that end is filled in from the germline J gene. Trimming removed 2 bases at V and 4 bases at J, with 3 bases between. CDR3 length: 11 residues. The germline gives CDR1 SGHRS, CDR2 YFSETQ.